Each of the 5 T cell receptor beta chains below was sequenced from the same sample in a study of neurological immune-mediated disorders. TCRdb reprocessed the 5' RACE reads with MiXCR, giving one entry per CDR3 protein. The data show 27,000 or so distinct CDR3 sequences, around 21% seen once. Sequenced material: PBMCs. Receptor source: a woman aged 60-70 years in good health.

This clonotype has a count of ten or more. This chain links TRBV7-8 with TRBJ2-7; D possibly corresponds to TRBD2 (6 bases). V was cut by 5 bases and J by 2 bases, with 13 bases left in between. The CDR3 is made up of 14 amino acids. Germline lookup yields CDR1 SGHVS and CDR2 FQNEAQ. CDR3 in DNA: TGTGCCAGCAGCGGGCGGGGTTCCCCCTACGAGCAGTACTTC. This sequence encodes CASSGRGSPYEQYF.

This clonotype was counted at least ten times. The J gene is TRBJ2-1, the V gene TRBV5-6; a possible D gene is TRBD2 (6 bases). The length of the CDR3 is 16 residues. Germline CDR1 reads SGHDT; CDR2 reads YYEEEE. V was shortened by 2 bases and J by 0 bases, with 12 bases between the two germline ends. CDR3: CASSFPSSGSYNEQFF. The CDR3 coding sequence is TGTGCCAGCAGCTTTCCCAGTAGCGGCTCCTACAATGAGCAGTTCTTC.

The chain couples TRBV10-3 to TRBJ1-3; D is uncertain. Germline V lookup: CDR1 ENHRY, CDR2 SYGVKD. Trimming cost V 2 bases and J 0 bases, with 5 bases left between them. This CDR3 has 14 residues. This CDR3 is CAISEPGSGNTIYF. CDR3 nucleotides: TGTGCCATCAGTGAGCCCGGCTCTGGAAACACCATATATTTT.

Ten or more counts support this clonotype. The chain has TRBV30 and TRBJ1-1; D call uncertain. V dropped 3 bases and J dropped 7 bases, with 12 bases sitting between them. Germline CDR1 reads GTSNPN; CDR2 reads SVGIG (reference sequence). The CDR3 totals 12 residues. The CDR3 coding sequence is TGTGCCTGGAGCAGGAGGACCGGTGAAGCTTTCTTT. Its protein is CAWSRRTGEAFF.

This clonotype was detected ten times or more. V is TRBV7-6 and J is TRBJ2-7, with 7 bases matching TRBD1. Germline CDR1 SGHVS, CDR2 FNYEAQ. This CDR3 has 11 residues. V lost 8 bases to trimming and J lost 6 bases; unmatched junction nucleotides: 4. The CDR3: CASSPGGEQYF. Written as DNA, the CDR3 is TGTGCCAGCTCACCAGGGGGCGAGCAGTACTTC.